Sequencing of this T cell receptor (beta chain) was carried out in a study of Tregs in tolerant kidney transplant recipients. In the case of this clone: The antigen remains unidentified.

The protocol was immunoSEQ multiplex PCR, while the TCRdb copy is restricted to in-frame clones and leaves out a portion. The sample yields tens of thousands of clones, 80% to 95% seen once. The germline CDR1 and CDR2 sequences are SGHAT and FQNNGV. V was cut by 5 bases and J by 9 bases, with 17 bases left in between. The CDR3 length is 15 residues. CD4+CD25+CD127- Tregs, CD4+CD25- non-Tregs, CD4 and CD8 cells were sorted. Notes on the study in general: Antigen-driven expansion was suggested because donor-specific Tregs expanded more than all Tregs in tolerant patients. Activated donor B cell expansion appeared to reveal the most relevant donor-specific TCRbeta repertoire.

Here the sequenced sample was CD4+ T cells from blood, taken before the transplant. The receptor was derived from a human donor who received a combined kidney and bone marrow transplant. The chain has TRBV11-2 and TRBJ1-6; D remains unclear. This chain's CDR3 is CASSHLSLGGSPLHF. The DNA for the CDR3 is TGTGCCAGCAGCCACTTATCTCTCGGCGGTTCACCCCTCCACTTT.